These 22 T cell receptor beta chains were all obtained from the same sample, sequenced in a study of CXCR3-negative and CXCR3-positive naive CD8 T cells. 5' RACE with UMI labels generated the TRB cDNA libraries. TCRdb reprocessed the 5' RACE reads; each CDR3 protein has one entry and no DNA is given. This sample contains approximately 90,000 distinct CDR3 sequences. Study-level results: CXCR3-negative naive cells had less hydrophobic TRB CDR3s than did CXCR3-positive naive cells.

Their antigen targets remain unknown. The specimen sequenced was naive CXCR3+ CD8+ T cells from blood. Subset indicated: CD45RO-CCR7+CD27+CD95- naive CD8+ T cells expressing CXCR3 (TNR3+). The receptors derive from a human donor in good health. Some clones in this sample may be carry-over from other donors' samples.

V and J are TRBV4-1 and TRBJ2-1. CDR3 size: 18 residues. The germline gives CDR1 MGHRA, CDR2 YSYEKL. This chain's CDR3 is CASSQVFAADTHYNEQFF.

The rearrangement uses TRBV28 and TRBJ2-4; TCRdb reports TRBD1, a call that lacks DNA to check it against. The germline gives CDR1 MDHEN, CDR2 SYDVKM. There are 16 residues in the CDR3. The CDR3: CASSWGTVVAKNIQYF. Drawing the rest from reference TRBV28 and TRBJ2-4, the complete variable domain is DVKVTQSSRYLVKRTGEKVFLECVQDMDHENMFWYRQDPGLGLRLIYFSYDVKMKEKGDIPEGYSVSREKKERFSLILESASTNQTSMYLCASSWGTVVAKNIQYFGAGTRLSVL.

The V call is TRBV6-2 or TRBV6-3, the J call TRBJ2-1; absent DNA, TCRdb's TRBD2 call cannot be checked. The germline V gene has CDR1 MNHEY and CDR2 SVGEGT. This CDR3 region has 14 residues. CDR3 loop: CASSYSAGALEQFF.

The chain carries TRBV15 and TRBJ2-7; TCRdb reports TRBD2, a call that lacks DNA to check it against. This CDR3 spans 13 amino acids. CDR1 and CDR2 (germline): LNHNV, YYDKDF (reference sequence). The CDR3 here is CATSKGPSYEQYF. Filled out from reference TRBV15 and TRBJ2-7, the complete variable domain reads DAMVIQNPRYQVTQFGKPVTLSCSQTLNHNVMYWYQQKSSQAPKLLFHYYDKDFNNEADTPDNFQSRRPNTSFCFLDIRSPGLGDTAMYLCATSKGPSYEQYFGPGTRLTVT.

The rearrangement links TRBV7-9 to TRBJ2-6; no DNA is available, so the TRBD1 call from TCRdb remains unchecked. This CDR3 spans 15 amino acids. Germline CDR1 reads SEHNR; CDR2 reads FQNEAQ (reference sequence). CDR3 protein: CASSPLGSGANVLTF.

The rearrangement uses TRBV7-9 and TRBJ2-5; TCRdb designates TRBD2, a call that cannot be tested without DNA. Germline CDR1 and CDR2: SEHNR and FQNEAQ (reference sequence). This CDR3 is 16 amino acids long. This CDR3 is CASSLASGWGQETQYF.

The genes are TRBV4-3 and TRBJ2-5. The CDR3 loop spans 14 amino acids. Germline-derived CDR1 and CDR2 are LGHNA and YSLEER. The CDR3 reads CASSQDLREETQYF.

The chain combines TRBV7-8 with TRBJ2-1. The CDR3 runs 14 residues. Germline CDR1 reads SGHVS; CDR2 reads FQNEAQ. The CDR3 sequence: CATAGGSSYNEQFF.

The rearrangement uses TRBV7-9 and TRBJ2-7; TCRdb lists TRBD1, though no DNA is available to test this call. The germline V gene has CDR1 SEHNR and CDR2 FQNEAQ (reference sequence). The CDR3 sequence is 14 residues long. Here the CDR3 reads CASSLDPFVHEQYF.

V and J are TRBV6-5 and TRBJ2-7; the TCRdb call, TRBD2, lacks DNA for checking. The CDR3 runs 15 residues. Germline V lookup: CDR1 MNHEY, CDR2 SVGAGI. CDR3 in amino acids: CASRISGASPYEQYF.

This chain uses TRBV29-1 with TRBJ2-3; TCRdb reports TRBD2, a call that lacks DNA to check it against. This CDR3 spans 14 amino acids. Germline-derived CDR1 and CDR2 are SQVTM and ANQGSEA. The CDR3 reads CSVGGGGAIDTQYF.

V usage is TRBV28 and J usage is TRBJ2-6; TCRdb indicates TRBD1, and absent DNA this call remains unverified. The CDR3 loop spans 17 amino acids. The V gene's germline CDR1 is MDHEN and CDR2 SYDVKM. Here the CDR3 reads CASSSPLGESGANVLTF.

This chain uses TRBV19 with TRBJ2-1; there is no DNA to check the TCRdb D call of TRBD1. Per the germline V gene, CDR1 is LNHDA and CDR2 is SQIVND (reference sequence). The CDR3 has 14 amino acids. The CDR3 spells CASSITGFYNEQFF.

The chain uses TRBV21-1 and TRBJ2-7. TRBV21-1 is a pseudogene locus. This CDR3 spans 11 amino acids. The CDR3 region is CATPDQREQYF.

The V and J genes are TRBV9 and TRBJ1-2; TCRdb's D call of TRBD1 is untestable without DNA. The CDR3 spans 16 residues. CDR1 SGDLS and CDR2 YYNGEE come from the germline V gene. CDR3 amino acids: CASSPRAGALDYGYTF.

V usage is TRBV7-9 and J usage is TRBJ2-5; as DNA is missing, the TRBD2 call by TCRdb cannot be tested. This CDR3 contains 16 residues. Germline loops: CDR1 SEHNR, CDR2 FQNEAQ (reference sequence). CDR3 region: CASSLVTSGPGETQYF.

V and J are TRBV13 and TRBJ1-1; no DNA is available, so the TRBD1 call from TCRdb remains unchecked. This CDR3 comprises 16 residues. Germline V gene sequence: CDR1 PRHDT, CDR2 FYEKMQ (reference sequence). CDR3 protein: CASSLGQGLGGTEAFF.

The chain employs TRBV9 and TRBJ2-7; TCRdb indicates TRBD1, and absent DNA this call remains unverified. Per germline, CDR1 SGDLS and CDR2 YYNGEE. The CDR3 contains 12 residues. This CDR3 reads CASSPRPYEQYF. The complete variable domain, with remaining parts taken from reference TRBV9 and TRBJ2-7, reads DSGVTQTPKHLITATGQRVTLRCSPRSGDLSVYWYQQSLDQGLQFLIQYYNGEERAKGNILERFSAQQFPDLHSELNLSSLELGDSALYFCASSPRPYEQYFGPGTRLTVT.

This rearrangement joins TRBV7-2 to TRBJ2-3; TCRdb reports TRBD2, a call that lacks DNA to check it against. This CDR3 has 18 residues. CDR1 and CDR2 from the germline V gene are SGHTA and FQGNSA. CDR3 in amino acids: CASSLVPLAGLTTDTQYF.

V usage is TRBV20-1 and J usage is TRBJ2-1; TCRdb reports TRBD1, a call that lacks DNA to check it against. The germline gives CDR1 DFQATT, CDR2 SNEGSKA (reference sequence). The CDR3 runs 16 residues. This CDR3 is CSARDSVGPPPGEQFF.

The J gene is TRBJ2-7, the V gene TRBV12-3 or TRBV12-4; TCRdb returns TRBD1, unconfirmable since there is no DNA. The CDR3 is 16 residues long. This CDR3 is CASSLAPGSVAYEQYF.

The V call is TRBV6-5, the J call TRBJ2-1; TCRdb returns TRBD2, unconfirmable since there is no DNA. Per germline, CDR1 MNHEY and CDR2 SVGAGI. The CDR3 spans 17 residues. The CDR3 sequence: CASSPGLAGTSYNEQFF.